This T cell receptor beta chain derives from a study of TIL therapy for anti-PD-1-resistant metastatic lung cancer. On the study more broadly: Tumor harvest preceded PD-1/PD-L1 blockade, followed by nivolumab treatment.

The length of the CDR3 is 14 residues. The germline CDR1 and CDR2 sequences are MNHNY and SVGAGI (reference sequence). The V and J ends lost 7 bases and 2 bases respectively, with 15 bases between them. The libraries were made with immunoSEQ v3. Each library reached 2 million or so read pairs, or 5-6 million at deep level. Sequencing used immunoSEQ multiplex PCR; TCRdb keeps in-frame clones, though not all of them. The table shows 55,000 to 65,000 clones, with approximately 69% occurring only once. Regarding time point: pre-treatment sample, taken before nivolumab and TIL therapy. Sequenced material: blood, taken at baseline. The sequence was collected from a person aged 25-80 years with non-small cell lung cancer. The genes are TRBV6-6 and TRBJ2-7; no clear D. CDR3 in DNA: TGTGCCAGCACCTCAGAACAGCCCCCCTACGAGCAGTACTTC. As protein: CASTSEQPPYEQYF.